Listed here is a single T cell receptor (beta chain). As yet, its antigen is unknown. Data came from immunoSEQ multiplex PCR; TCRdb stores just in-frame clones and leaves some out. The sample has 60,000 to 85,000 clones, about 90% seen once. The entry originates in a study of T cells in localized non-small cell lung cancer. Findings of the study overall: Tumor trailed uninvolved adjacent lung in T cell clonality, which peaked there. In adjacent lung appeared a median around 55 of the top 100 tumor clones.

This CDR3 has 12 residues. Deletions cut 8 bases from V and 4 bases from J, with 11 bases between. Germline loops: CDR1 SQVTM, CDR2 ANQGSEA. The receptor's source is a male donor aged 60 or over with stage III squamous cell lung carcinoma. The rearrangement uses TRBV29-1 and TRBJ1-4; D gene unclear. The sample consisted of peripheral blood, taken before any cancer treatment. CDR3 sequence reads: CSTTEDNEKLFF. The CDR3 DNA is TGCAGCACTACAGAAGATAATGAAAAACTGTTTTTT.